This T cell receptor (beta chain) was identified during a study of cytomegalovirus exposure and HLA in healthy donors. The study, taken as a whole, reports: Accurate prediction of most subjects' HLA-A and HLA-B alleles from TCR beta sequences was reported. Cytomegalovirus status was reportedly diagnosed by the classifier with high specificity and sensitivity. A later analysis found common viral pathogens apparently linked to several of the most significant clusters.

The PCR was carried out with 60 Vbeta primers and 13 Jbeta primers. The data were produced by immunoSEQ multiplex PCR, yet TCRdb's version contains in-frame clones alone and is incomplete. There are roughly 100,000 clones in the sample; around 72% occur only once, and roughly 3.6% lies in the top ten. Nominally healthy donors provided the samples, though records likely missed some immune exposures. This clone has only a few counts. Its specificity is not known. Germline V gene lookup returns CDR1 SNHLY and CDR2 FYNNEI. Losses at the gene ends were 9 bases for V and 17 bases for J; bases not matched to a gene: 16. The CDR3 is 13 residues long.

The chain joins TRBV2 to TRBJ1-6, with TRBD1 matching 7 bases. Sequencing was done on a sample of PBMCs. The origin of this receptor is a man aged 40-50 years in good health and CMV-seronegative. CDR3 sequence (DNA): TGTGCCAGGAACACAGGGGCGGGATCACACATCCACTTT. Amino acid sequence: CARNTGAGSHIHF. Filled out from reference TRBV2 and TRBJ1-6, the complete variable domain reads EPEVTQTPSHQVTQMGQEVILRCVPISNHLYFYWYRQILGQKVEFLVSFYNNEISEKSEIFDDQFSVERPDGSNFTLKIRSTKLEDSAMYFCARNTGAGSHIHFGNGTRLTVT.